The 17 T cell receptor beta chains presented below share a single source sample, sequenced in a study of shared clonotypes between healthy human individuals. The method was immunoSEQ multiplex PCR; TCRdb's version includes in-frame clones alone and lacks a portion of them. This sample carries more than 2,000,000 clones, more than 90% of them seen once, and the ten largest clones take 0.14%. Sequences were obtained from naive CD4+ T cells sorted from blood. As to subset: CD45RA+ positively selected. Receptor source: a man younger than 35 in good health.

CDR3 residues: CASSTGQGSSPLHF. The CDR3 coding sequence is TGTGCCAGCAGCACGGGACAGGGTTCTTCACCCCTCCACTTT. The chain carries TRBV13 and TRBJ1-6; 9 bases are a match to TRBD1. The V segment lost 5 bases and the J segment 9 bases; nucleotides outside the gene matches: 5. Germline-derived CDR1 and CDR2 are PRHDT and FYEKMQ (reference sequence). CDR3 length equals 14 residues.

The V gene is TRBV29-1, the J gene TRBJ1-2; 8 bases align to TRBD1. V gave up 3 bases and J gave up 5 bases; unmatched junction bases: 5. The CDR3 has 13 amino acids. Germline V gene lookup returns CDR1 SQVTM and CDR2 ANQGSEA. Written as DNA, the CDR3 is TGCAGCGTTGACGGCAGGGGGCATTATGGCTACACCTTC. The encoded protein is CSVDGRGHYGYTF.

A few counts support this clone. The J gene is TRBJ1-5, the V gene TRBV5-6, with D perhaps TRBD1 (5 bases). Trimming shortened V by 0 bases and J by 2 bases, and 9 bases separated the two germline ends. The CDR3 contains 15 residues. Germline V gives CDR1 SGHDT, CDR2 YYEEEE. The CDR3 loop reads CASSLAGGGNQPQHF. The CDR3 DNA reads as TGTGCCAGCAGCTTGGCGGGGGGAGGCAATCAGCCCCAGCATTTT.

Notes on this clone: Distinct nucleotide sequences in the sample also encode this CDR3. The gene calls are TRBV5-1 and TRBJ2-5; 11 nucleotides match TRBD1. The CDR3 loop spans 15 amino acids. CDR1 and CDR2 from the germline V gene are SGHRS and YFSETQ. J gave up 2 bases and V 3 bases, and 3 bases lay outside the gene matches. CDR3 in amino acids: CASSSGQGGQETQYF. The CDR3, as DNA: TGCGCCAGCAGCTCGGGACAGGGGGGACAAGAGACCCAGTACTTC.

A single count supports this clone. The chain couples TRBV6-6 to TRBJ2-3; D unclear. Trimming pared 1 base from V and 9 bases from J, leaving 11 bases between. This CDR3 is 13 amino acids long. Germline values: CDR1 MNHNY, CDR2 SVGAGI (reference sequence). The CDR3 DNA is TGTGCCAGCAGTTACTTCTCTCCCGGGACGCAGTATTTT. This encodes CASSYFSPGTQYF.

The rearrangement links TRBV30 to TRBJ2-7, with 11 positions matching TRBD1. The V gene's germline CDR1 is GTSNPN and CDR2 SVGIG (reference sequence). The junction had 7 bases not matched to a gene; V was cut back by 0 bases and J by 3 bases. The CDR3 is made up of 16 amino acids. CDR3 loop: CAWSVRRTGGVYEQYF. In DNA, the CDR3 is TGTGCCTGGAGTGTACGGAGGACAGGGGGCGTCTACGAGCAGTACTTC.

The chain is built from TRBV5-6 and TRBJ2-3, with TRBD2 matching 7 bases. The germline gives CDR1 SGHDT, CDR2 YYEEEE. The CDR3 runs 15 residues. The V and J ends lost 0 bases and 5 bases, in that order; junction bases with no gene match: 6. The CDR3 here is CASSLGQGLVDTQYF. The CDR3 nucleotides read TGTGCCAGCAGCTTGGGCCAAGGACTAGTAGATACGCAGTATTTT.

The chain combines TRBV4-3 with TRBJ2-1; 8 bases agree with TRBD2. Germline trimming cut 2 bases from V and 4 bases from J; bases unmatched to any gene: 4. Germline V gene sequence: CDR1 LGHNA, CDR2 YSLEER. This CDR3 has 15 residues. This chain's CDR3 is CASSQQLADYNEQFF. The CDR3 DNA sequence: TGCGCCAGCAGCCAACAACTAGCGGATTACAATGAGCAGTTCTTC.

The chain couples TRBV5-3 to TRBJ2-2, with D unresolved. TRBV5-3 is assigned to the ORF class and has an uncertain function. This CDR3 comprises 15 residues. With 2 bases removed from V and 0 bases from J, the gap between germline ends came to 8 bases. CDR3 nucleotides: TGTGCCAGAAGCTTTTGGCCCGCGAACACCGGGGAGCTGTTTTTT. Amino acid sequence: CARSFWPANTGELFF.

J is TRBJ1-2 and V is TRBV15; 8 bases match TRBD1. The germline V gene encodes CDR1 LNHNV and CDR2 YYDKDF (reference sequence). The J segment lost 4 bases and the V segment lost 0 bases, leaving 4 bases of the junction unmatched. The CDR3 runs to 15 residues. This CDR3 reads CATSRDPGGAYGYTF. CDR3 coding DNA: TGTGCCACCAGCAGAGATCCAGGGGGCGCCTATGGCTACACCTTC.

The chain links TRBV10-3 to TRBJ2-3; no firm D call. The CDR3 sequence is 12 residues long. The V end was cut by 5 bases, the J end by 4 bases, with 7 bases between. Germline values: CDR1 ENHRY, CDR2 SYGVKD. The CDR3 spells CAISPKADTQYF. CDR3 DNA: TGTGCCATCAGTCCCAAGGCAGATACGCAGTATTTT.

In regard to this clone: The same CDR3 arises from other DNA sequences in this sample as well. The chain links TRBV7-2 to TRBJ2-1, with D tentatively TRBD1 (5 bases). Trimming took off 1 base at V and 2 bases at J, with 6 bases between the two ends. CDR1 and CDR2 (germline): SGHTA, FQGNSA. This CDR3 region has 14 residues. The CDR3 loop is CASSLGRAYNEQFF. For the CDR3, the DNA is TGTGCCAGCAGCTTAGGCAGGGCCTACAATGAGCAGTTCTTC. The whole variable domain, remainder taken from reference TRBV7-2 and TRBJ2-1, is GAGVSQSPSNKVTEKGKDVELRCDPISGHTALYWYRQSLGQGLEFLIYFQGNSAPDKSGLPSDRFSAERTGGSVSTLTIQRTQQEDSAVYLCASSLGRAYNEQFFGPGTRLTVL.

Of note for this clone: Other nucleotide sequences in the sample specify the same CDR3. The chain links TRBV10-1 to TRBJ2-2; D perhaps matches TRBD1 (5 bases). V lost 5 bases to trimming and J lost 0 bases, with 7 bases between them. The CDR3 length is 14 residues. Per the germline V gene, CDR1 is WNHNN and CDR2 is SYGVQD (reference sequence). The CDR3 DNA follows: TGCGCCAGCAGTCCAGGGCCGAACACCGGGGAGCTGTTTTTT. Its translation: CASSPGPNTGELFF.

The chain uses TRBV10-3 and TRBJ1-2; TRBD1 might be the D (6 bases). Trimming stripped 7 bases from V and 3 bases from J, with 15 bases between. The CDR3 is 14 residues long. CDR1 is ENHRY, CDR2 SYGVKD, per germline. The CDR3 DNA follows: TGTGCCATCAAACCGCTGGGGGGCGACTATGGCTACACCTTC. Protein product: CAIKPLGGDYGYTF.

Notes on this clone: Other DNA sequences of this sample code for an identical CDR3. This sequence joins TRBV9 and TRBJ2-1; 8 nucleotides line up with TRBD2. The V gene end was trimmed by 3 bases and the J gene end by 0 bases; junction bases not matched to a gene: 2. CDR1 and CDR2 from the germline V gene are SGDLS and YYNGEE. CDR3 length equals 15 residues. The CDR3 region is CASSAGRGSYNEQFF. In nucleotides, the CDR3 is TGTGCCAGCAGCGCCGGGAGGGGCTCCTACAATGAGCAGTTCTTC.

The V gene is TRBV19, the J gene TRBJ1-1; D call uncertain. Trimming took off 4 bases at V and 5 bases at J, with 11 bases between the two ends. Germline V gives CDR1 LNHDA, CDR2 SQIVND (reference sequence). The CDR3 consists of 13 residues. CDR3 residues: CASSNQLGTEAFF. CDR3 DNA sequence: TGTGCCAGTAGTAACCAACTTGGGACTGAAGCTTTCTTT.

This chain uses TRBV30 with TRBJ2-1, with a possible D match to TRBD1 (6 bases). This CDR3 has 14 residues. Deletions cut 4 bases from V and 4 bases from J, with 14 bases between. Germline-derived CDR1 and CDR2 are GTSNPN and SVGIG (reference sequence). In DNA form, the CDR3 reads TGTGCCTGGAACTGGGACAAAAAGTACAATGAGCAGTTCTTC. This sequence encodes CAWNWDKKYNEQFF.